Detailed here is one T cell receptor (beta chain). This entry is derived from a study of shared clonotypes between healthy human individuals. Caucasian adults residing in Nashville, Tennessee made up all the donors. Sequencing was performed with immunoSEQ multiplex PCR; in TCRdb, only in-frame clones are kept and a portion is missing. Seen here are hundreds of thousands of clones, roughly 79% observed once, and the top ten hold more than 10%. Germline-derived CDR1 and CDR2 are MDHEN and SYDVKM. The length of the CDR3 is 15 residues. V lost 4 bases and J 5 bases, leaving 15 bases between the germline ends.

This clonotype was sampled from a woman aged 40 to 50 in good health. Some clones in this sample may be carry-over from other donors' samples. The chain employs TRBV28 and TRBJ1-5, with TRBD1 as a possible D gene (6 bases). The sequenced material came from PBMCs. The CDR3 DNA sequence: TGTGCCAGCAGTTCAGGGGACAAACCTGATCAGCCCCAGCATTTT. It codes for CASSSGDKPDQPQHF. Based on the CDR3 plus reference TRBV28 and TRBJ1-5, the full variable domain is DVKVTQSSRYLVKRTGEKVFLECVQDMDHENMFWYRQDPGLGLRLIYFSYDVKMKEKGDIPEGYSVSREKKERFSLILESASTNQTSMYLCASSSGDKPDQPQHFGDGTRLSIL.